These 2 T cell receptor beta chains were sequenced from one sample in a study of CD8 T cells in Susac syndrome. After extraction with the RNeasy kit, roughly 0.45 to 1 ug of the RNA was reverse transcribed using random hexamers. Using its own MiXCR run on the immunoSEQ multiplex PCR reads, TCRdb lists one record per CDR3 protein. The table has 160,000 or so distinct CDR3 sequences, 85% to 95% seen once. The sample comprised CD4+ T cells from PBMCs. The receptors stem from a human donor with Susac syndrome.

The chain combines TRBV7-9 with TRBJ2-3; perhaps TRBD2 as D (6 bases). The CDR3 sequence is 15 residues long. Germline CDR1 reads SEHNR; CDR2 reads FQNEAQ (reference sequence). V dropped 0 bases and J dropped 6 bases, with 13 bases sitting between them. The DNA of the CDR3 is TGTGCCAGCAGCTTAGCTAGCGGTTTCGGGGATACGCAGTATTTT. It translates to CASSLASGFGDTQYF.

V gene TRBV4-2 combines with J gene TRBJ1-2; D possibly corresponds to TRBD1 (5 bases). CDR3 length: 16 amino acids. The ends were cut back, 4 bases at V and 6 bases at J, with 21 bases in the middle. Per the germline V gene, CDR1 is LGHNA and CDR2 is YNFKEQ. CDR3 in DNA: TGTGCCAGCAGCCCCCCCCAGGGTGCTATTGGGAATGGCTACACCTTC. As protein: CASSPPQGAIGNGYTF.